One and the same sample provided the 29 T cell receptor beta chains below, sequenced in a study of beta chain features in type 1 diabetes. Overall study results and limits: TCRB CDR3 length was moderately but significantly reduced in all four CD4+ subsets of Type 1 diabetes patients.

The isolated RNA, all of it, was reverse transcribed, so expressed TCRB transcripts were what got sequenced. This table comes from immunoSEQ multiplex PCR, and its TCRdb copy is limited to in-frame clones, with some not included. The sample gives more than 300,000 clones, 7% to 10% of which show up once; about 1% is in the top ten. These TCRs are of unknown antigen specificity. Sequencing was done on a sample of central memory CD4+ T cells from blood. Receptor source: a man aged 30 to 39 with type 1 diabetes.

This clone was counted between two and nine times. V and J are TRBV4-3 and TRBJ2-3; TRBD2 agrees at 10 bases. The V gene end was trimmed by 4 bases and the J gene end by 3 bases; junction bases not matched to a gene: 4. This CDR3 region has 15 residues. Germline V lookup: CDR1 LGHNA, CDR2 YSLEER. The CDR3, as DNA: TGCGCCAGCAGCCGGTCTAGCGGGGGTACAGATACGCAGTATTTT. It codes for CASSRSSGGTDTQYF.

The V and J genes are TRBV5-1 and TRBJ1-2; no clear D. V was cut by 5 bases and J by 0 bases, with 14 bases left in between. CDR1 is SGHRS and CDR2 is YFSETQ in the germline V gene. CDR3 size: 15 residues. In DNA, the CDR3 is TGCGCCAGCAGTACCGGCTCGGCCGCTAACTATGGCTACACCTTC. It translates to CASSTGSAANYGYTF. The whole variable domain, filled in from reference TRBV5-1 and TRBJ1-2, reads KAGVTQTPRYLIKTRGQQVTLSCSPISGHRSVSWYQQTPGQGLQFLFEYFSETQRNKGNFPGRFSGRQFSNSRSEMNVSTLELGDSALYLCASSTGSAANYGYTFGSGTRLTVV.

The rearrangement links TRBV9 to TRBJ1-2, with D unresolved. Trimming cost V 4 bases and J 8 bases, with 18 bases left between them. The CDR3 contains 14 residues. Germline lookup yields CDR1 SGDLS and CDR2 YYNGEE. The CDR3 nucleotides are TGTGCCAGCAGCCCCCAAGACACCATGAGGGGCTACACCTTC. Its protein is CASSPQDTMRGYTF.

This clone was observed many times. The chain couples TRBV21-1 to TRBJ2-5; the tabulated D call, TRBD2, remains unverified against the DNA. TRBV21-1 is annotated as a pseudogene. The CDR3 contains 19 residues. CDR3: CASSRLDPPRAPWPETQYF. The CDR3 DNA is TGTGCCAGCAGCAGGCTCGACCCTCCGAGGGCCCCCTGGCCAGAGACCCAGTACTTC.

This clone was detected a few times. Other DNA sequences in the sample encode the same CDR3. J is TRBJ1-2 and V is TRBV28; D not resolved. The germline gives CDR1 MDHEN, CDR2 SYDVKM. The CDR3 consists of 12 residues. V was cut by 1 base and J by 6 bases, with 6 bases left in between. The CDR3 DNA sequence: TGTGCCAGCAGTTTATACCGGGATGGCTACACCTTC. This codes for CASSLYRDGYTF.

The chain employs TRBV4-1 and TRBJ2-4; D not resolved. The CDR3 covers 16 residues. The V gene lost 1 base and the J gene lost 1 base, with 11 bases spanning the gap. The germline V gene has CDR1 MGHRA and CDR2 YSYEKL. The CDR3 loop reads CASSQGRVNAKNIQYF. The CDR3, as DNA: TGCGCCAGCAGCCAAGGACGGGTCAATGCCAAAAACATTCAGTACTTC.

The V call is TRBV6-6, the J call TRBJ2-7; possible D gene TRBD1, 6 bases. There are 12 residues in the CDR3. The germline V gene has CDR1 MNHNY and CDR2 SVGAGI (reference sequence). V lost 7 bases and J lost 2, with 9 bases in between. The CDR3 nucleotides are TGTGCCAGCAAAACAGGGACCTACGAGCAGTACTTC. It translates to CASKTGTYEQYF.

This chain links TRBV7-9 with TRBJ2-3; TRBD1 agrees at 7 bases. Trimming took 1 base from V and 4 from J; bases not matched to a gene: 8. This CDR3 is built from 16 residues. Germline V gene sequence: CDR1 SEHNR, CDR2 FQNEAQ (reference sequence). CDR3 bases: TGTGCCAGCAGCTTAGAATCGACAGGGTGGGCAGATACGCAGTATTTT. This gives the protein CASSLESTGWADTQYF. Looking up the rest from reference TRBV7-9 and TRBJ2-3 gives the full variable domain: DTGVSQNPRHKITKRGQNVTFRCDPISEHNRLYWYRQTLGQGPEFLTYFQNEAQLEKSRLLSDRFSAERPKGSFSTLEIQRTEQGDSAMYLCASSLESTGWADTQYFGPGTRLTVL.

In DNA form, the CDR3 reads TGTGCCAGCAGTTTAGTACAGGATAATTCACCCCTCCACTTT. Translated: CASSLVQDNSPLHF. The rearrangement links TRBV28 to TRBJ1-6; a possible D gene is TRBD1 (5 bases). Trimming pared 2 bases from V and 5 bases from J, leaving 7 bases between. This CDR3 is 14 amino acids long. Germline V CDR1 and CDR2: MDHEN, SYDVKM.

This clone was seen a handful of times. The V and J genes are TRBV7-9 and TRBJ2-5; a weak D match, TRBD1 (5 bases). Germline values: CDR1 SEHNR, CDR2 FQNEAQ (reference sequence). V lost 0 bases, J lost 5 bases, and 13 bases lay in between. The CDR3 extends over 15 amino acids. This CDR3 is CASSLAPGSGETQYF. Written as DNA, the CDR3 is TGTGCCAGCAGCTTAGCACCAGGATCAGGGGAGACCCAGTACTTC.

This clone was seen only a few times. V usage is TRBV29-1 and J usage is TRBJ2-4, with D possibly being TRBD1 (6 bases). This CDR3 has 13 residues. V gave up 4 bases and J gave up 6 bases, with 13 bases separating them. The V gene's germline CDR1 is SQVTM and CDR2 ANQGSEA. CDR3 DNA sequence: TGCAGCGTTGCACAGGGTTTCGGAAACATTCAGTACTTC. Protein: CSVAQGFGNIQYF.

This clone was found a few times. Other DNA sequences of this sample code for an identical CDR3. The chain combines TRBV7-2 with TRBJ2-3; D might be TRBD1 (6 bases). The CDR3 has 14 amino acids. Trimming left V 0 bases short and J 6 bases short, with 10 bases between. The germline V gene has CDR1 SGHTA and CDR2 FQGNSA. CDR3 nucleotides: TGTGCCAGCAGCTTAGCGGGGGCAGGGGATACGCAGTATTTT. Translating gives CASSLAGAGDTQYF.

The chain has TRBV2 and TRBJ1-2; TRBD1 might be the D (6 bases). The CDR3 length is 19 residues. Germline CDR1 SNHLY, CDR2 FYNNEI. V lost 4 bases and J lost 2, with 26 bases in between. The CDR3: CASSAGGRGSGTGNYGYTF. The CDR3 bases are TGTGCCAGCAGTGCCGGGGGGCGCGGGTCAGGCACTGGGAACTATGGCTACACCTTC.

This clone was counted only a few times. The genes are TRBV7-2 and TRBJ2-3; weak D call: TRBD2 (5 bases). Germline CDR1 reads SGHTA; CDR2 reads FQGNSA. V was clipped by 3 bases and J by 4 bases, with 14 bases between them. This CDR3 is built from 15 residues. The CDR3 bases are TGTGCCAGCAGCTTGGTTGGGGAGAGGGCAGATACGCAGTATTTT. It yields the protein CASSLVGERADTQYF.

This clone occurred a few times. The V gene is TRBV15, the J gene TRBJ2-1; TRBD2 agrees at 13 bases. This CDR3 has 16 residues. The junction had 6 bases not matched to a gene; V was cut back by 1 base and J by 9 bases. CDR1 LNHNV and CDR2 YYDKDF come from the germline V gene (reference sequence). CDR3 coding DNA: TGTGCCACCAGCAGAGGACTAGCGGGGGGCCTTAGTGAGCAGTTCTTC. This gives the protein CATSRGLAGGLSEQFF.

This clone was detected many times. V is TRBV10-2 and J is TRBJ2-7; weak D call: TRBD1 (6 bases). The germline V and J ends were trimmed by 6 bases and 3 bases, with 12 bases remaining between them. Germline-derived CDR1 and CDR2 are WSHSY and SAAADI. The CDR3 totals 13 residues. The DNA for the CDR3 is TGCGCCAGCAGATACTCACAGGGCTACGAGCAGTACTTC. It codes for CASRYSQGYEQYF.

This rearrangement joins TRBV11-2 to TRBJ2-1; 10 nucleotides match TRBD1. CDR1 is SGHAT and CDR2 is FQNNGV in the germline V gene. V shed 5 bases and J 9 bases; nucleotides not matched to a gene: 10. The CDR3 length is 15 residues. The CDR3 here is CASSPRTGGYGEQFF. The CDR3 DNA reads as TGTGCCAGCAGCCCTCGGACAGGGGGTTACGGTGAGCAGTTCTTC.

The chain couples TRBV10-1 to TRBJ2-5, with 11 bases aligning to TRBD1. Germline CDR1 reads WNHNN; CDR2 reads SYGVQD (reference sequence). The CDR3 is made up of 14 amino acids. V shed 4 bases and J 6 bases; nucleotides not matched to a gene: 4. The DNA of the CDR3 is TGCGCCAGCAGTGGGACAGGGGGCGCGAAGACCCAGTACTTC. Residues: CASSGTGGAKTQYF.

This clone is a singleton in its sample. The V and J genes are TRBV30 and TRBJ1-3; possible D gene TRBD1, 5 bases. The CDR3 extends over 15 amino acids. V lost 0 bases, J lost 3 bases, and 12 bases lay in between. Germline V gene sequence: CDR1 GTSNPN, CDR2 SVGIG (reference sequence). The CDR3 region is CAWSVGAPSGNTIYF. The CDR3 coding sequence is TGTGCCTGGAGTGTAGGGGCGCCCAGTGGAAACACCATATATTTT.

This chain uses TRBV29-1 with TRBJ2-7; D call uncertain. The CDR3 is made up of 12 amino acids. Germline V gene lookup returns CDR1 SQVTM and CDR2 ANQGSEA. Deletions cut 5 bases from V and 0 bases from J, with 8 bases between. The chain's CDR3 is CSVQVSSYEQYF. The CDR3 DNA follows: TGCAGCGTTCAGGTCAGCTCCTACGAGCAGTACTTC.

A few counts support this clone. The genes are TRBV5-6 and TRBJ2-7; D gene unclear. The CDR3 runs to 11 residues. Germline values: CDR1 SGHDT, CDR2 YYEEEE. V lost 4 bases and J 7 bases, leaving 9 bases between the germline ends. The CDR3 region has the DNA TGTGCCAGCAGCCTAAGCCGGGAGCAGTACTTC. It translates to CASSLSREQYF.

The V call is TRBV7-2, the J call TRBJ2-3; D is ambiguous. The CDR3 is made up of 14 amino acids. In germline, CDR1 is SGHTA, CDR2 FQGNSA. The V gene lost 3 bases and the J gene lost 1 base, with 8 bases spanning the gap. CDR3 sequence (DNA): TGTGCCAGCAGCTTTTCAGTAGGCACAGATACGCAGTATTTT. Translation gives CASSFSVGTDTQYF.

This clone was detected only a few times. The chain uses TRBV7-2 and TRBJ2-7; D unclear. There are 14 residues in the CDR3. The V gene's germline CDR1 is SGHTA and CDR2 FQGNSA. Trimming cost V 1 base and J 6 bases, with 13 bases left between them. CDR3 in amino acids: CASSLVLPSSEQYF. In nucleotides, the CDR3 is TGTGCCAGCAGCTTAGTCCTACCTTCTTCCGAGCAGTACTTC.

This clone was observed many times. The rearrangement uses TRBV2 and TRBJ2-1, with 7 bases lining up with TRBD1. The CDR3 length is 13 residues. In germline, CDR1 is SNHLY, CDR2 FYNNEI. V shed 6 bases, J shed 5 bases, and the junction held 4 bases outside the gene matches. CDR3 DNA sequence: TGTGCCAGCAGCAGGGGGTCGAACAATGAGCAGTTCTTC. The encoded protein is CASSRGSNNEQFF.

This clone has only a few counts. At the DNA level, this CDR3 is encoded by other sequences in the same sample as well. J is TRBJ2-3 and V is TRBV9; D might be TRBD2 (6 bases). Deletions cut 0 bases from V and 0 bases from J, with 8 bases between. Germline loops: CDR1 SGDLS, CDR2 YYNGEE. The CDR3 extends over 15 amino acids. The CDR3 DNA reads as TGTGCCAGCAGCGTAGGCGGGAAAAGCACAGATACGCAGTATTTT. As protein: CASSVGGKSTDTQYF.

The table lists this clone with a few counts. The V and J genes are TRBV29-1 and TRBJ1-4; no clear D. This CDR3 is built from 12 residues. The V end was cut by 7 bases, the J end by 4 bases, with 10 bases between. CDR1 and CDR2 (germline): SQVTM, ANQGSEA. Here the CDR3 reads CSARQDNEKLFF. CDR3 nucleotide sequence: TGCAGCGCCCGACAAGATAATGAAAAACTGTTTTTT.

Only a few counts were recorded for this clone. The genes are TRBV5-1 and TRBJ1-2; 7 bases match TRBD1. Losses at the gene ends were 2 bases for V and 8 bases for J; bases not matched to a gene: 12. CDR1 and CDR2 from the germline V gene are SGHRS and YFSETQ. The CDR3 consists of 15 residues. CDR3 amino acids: CASSLSGQTPQGYTF. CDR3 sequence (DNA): TGCGCCAGCAGCTTATCGGGACAGACCCCACAAGGCTACACCTTC.

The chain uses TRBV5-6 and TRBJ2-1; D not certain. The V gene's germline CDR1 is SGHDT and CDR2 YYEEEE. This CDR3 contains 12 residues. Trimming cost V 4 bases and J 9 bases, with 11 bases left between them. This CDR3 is CASSLENFEQFF. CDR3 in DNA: TGTGCCAGCAGCCTTGAAAACTTTGAGCAGTTCTTC.

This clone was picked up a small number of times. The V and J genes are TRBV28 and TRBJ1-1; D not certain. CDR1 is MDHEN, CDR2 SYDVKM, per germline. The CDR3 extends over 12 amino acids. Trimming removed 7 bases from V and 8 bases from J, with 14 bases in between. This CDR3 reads CASTALWQEAFF. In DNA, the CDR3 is TGTGCCAGCACCGCCCTATGGCAGGAAGCTTTCTTT. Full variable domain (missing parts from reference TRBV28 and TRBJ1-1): DVKVTQSSRYLVKRTGEKVFLECVQDMDHENMFWYRQDPGLGLRLIYFSYDVKMKEKGDIPEGYSVSREKKERFSLILESASTNQTSMYLCASTALWQEAFFGQGTRLTVV.